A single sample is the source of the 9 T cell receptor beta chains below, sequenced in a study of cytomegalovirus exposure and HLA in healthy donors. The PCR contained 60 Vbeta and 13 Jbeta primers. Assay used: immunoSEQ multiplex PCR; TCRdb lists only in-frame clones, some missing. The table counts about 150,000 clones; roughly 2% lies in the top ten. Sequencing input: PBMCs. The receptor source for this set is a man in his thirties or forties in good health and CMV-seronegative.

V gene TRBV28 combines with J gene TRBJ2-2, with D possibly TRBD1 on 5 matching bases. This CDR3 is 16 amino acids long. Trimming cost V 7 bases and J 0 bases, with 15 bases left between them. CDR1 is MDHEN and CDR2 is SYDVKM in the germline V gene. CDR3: CASIPSRAPNTGELFF. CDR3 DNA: TGTGCCAGCATCCCGAGCAGGGCCCCGAACACCGGGGAGCTGTTTTTT. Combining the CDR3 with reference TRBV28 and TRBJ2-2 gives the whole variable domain DVKVTQSSRYLVKRTGEKVFLECVQDMDHENMFWYRQDPGLGLRLIYFSYDVKMKEKGDIPEGYSVSREKKERFSLILESASTNQTSMYLCASIPSRAPNTGELFFGEGSRLTVL.

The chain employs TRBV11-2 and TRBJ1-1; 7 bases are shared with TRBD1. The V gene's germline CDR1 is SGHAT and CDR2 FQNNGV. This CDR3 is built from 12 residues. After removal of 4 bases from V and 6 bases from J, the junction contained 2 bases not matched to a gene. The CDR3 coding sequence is TGTGCCAGCAGCTACAGGGGTTCTGAAGCTTTCTTT. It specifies CASSYRGSEAFF.

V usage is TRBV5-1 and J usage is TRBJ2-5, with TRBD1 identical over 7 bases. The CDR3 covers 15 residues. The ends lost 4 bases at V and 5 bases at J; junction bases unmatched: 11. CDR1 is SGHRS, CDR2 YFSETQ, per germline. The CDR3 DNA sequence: TGCGCCAGCAGCGAGGGCACAGGGGTAGGCGAGACCCAGTACTTC. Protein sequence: CASSEGTGVGETQYF.

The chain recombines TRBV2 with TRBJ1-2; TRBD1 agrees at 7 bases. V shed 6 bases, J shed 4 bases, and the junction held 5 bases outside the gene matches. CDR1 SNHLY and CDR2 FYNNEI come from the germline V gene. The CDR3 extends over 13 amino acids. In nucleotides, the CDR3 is TGTGCCAGCAGAGTAAGACAGGGCTATGGCTACACCTTC. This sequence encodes CASRVRQGYGYTF.

CDR3 residues: CASSKAGGPGANVLTF. The CDR3 DNA is TGTGCCAGCAGCAAAGCTGGAGGGCCAGGGGCCAACGTCCTGACTTTC. V gene TRBV21-1 combines with J gene TRBJ2-6; the D call TRBD2 from the table was never checked on the DNA. TRBV21-1 has pseudogene status. This CDR3 is 16 amino acids long.

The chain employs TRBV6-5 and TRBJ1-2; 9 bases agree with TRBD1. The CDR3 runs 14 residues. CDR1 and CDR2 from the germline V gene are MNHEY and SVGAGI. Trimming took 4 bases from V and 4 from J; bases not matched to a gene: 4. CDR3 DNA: TGTGCCAGCAGTTTGGGACAGGGTAGCTATGGCTACACCTTC. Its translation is CASSLGQGSYGYTF.

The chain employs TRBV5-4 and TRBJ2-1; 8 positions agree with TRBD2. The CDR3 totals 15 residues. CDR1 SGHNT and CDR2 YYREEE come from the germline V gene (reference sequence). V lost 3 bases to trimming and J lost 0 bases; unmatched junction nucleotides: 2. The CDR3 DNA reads TGTGCCAGCAGCTCCAGCGGGAGCTCCTACAATGAGCAGTTCTTC. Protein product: CASSSSGSSYNEQFF.

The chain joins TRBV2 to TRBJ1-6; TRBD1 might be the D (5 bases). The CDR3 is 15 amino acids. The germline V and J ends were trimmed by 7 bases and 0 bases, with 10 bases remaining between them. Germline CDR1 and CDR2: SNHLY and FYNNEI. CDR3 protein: CASKQESSYNSPLHF. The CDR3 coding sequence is TGTGCCAGCAAACAGGAGAGCTCCTATAATTCACCCCTCCACTTT.

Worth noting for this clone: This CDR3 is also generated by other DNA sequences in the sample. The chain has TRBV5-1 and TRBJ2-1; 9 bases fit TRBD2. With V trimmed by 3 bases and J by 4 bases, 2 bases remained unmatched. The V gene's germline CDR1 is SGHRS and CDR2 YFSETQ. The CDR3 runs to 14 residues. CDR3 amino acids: CASSSAGGYNEQFF. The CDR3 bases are TGCGCCAGCAGCTCTGCGGGAGGGTACAATGAGCAGTTCTTC.